Below are 19 T cell receptor beta chains sequenced from a single sample in a study of radiation and T cells in renal cell carcinoma. Repertoires were generated with immunoSEQ multiplex PCR, while TCRdb's copy carries only in-frame clones and drops some. Seen here are roughly 49,000 clones, 80% observed once, and the top ten hold about 28%. The time point here: blood 2 weeks post-SBRT. Stated treatment: 15 Gy SBRT to primary tumor, nephrectomy 4 weeks later. This material consisted of blood, taken from a patient whose treatment included radiotherapy and nephrectomy. The receptors here all came from a woman in her seventies with renal cell carcinoma.

On this clone: At one end the junction does not follow the germline gene, possibly because of a read error. The V and J genes are TRBV25-1 and TRBJ1-2; 10 bases are a match to TRBD1. Germline-derived CDR1 and CDR2 are MGHDK and SYGVNS. The CDR3 spans 14 residues. The DNA for the CDR3 is TGTGCCAGCGGATCGGCCGGGACAGGGGCTCCTTCGGCCTTC. It is translated as CASGSAGTGAPSAF.

This chain uses TRBV19 with TRBJ2-1; 10 bases map to TRBD1. Looked up from germline, CDR1 is LNHDA and CDR2 is SQIVND (reference sequence). V shed 4 bases, J shed 10 bases, and the junction held 4 bases outside the gene matches. This CDR3 has 13 amino acids. The chain's CDR3 is CASSTGQGTEQFF. The CDR3, as DNA: TGTGCCAGTAGTACGGGACAGGGGACCGAGCAGTTCTTC.

The DNA for the CDR3 is TGTGCCACCAGCAGAGCCCTAGCGGTAACTAGCACAGATACGCAGTATTTT. It encodes CATSRALAVTSTDTQYF. The V gene is TRBV15, the J gene TRBJ2-3; TRBD2 matches at 7 bases. The germline V gene has CDR1 LNHNV and CDR2 YYDKDF (reference sequence). The V gene end was trimmed by 1 base and the J gene end by 0 bases; junction bases not matched to a gene: 7. The CDR3 extends over 17 amino acids.

The chain is built from TRBV10-3 and TRBJ1-5, with TRBD1 identical over 7 bases. V shed 0 bases and J 1 base; nucleotides not matched to a gene: 6. The CDR3 loop spans 17 amino acids. The germline V gene has CDR1 ENHRY and CDR2 SYGVKD. CDR3 bases: TGTGCCATCAGTGAGTCCCCACAGGGGACGAGCAATCAGCCCCAGCATTTT. Amino acids: CAISESPQGTSNQPQHF.

This rearrangement joins TRBV30 to TRBJ2-5; 8 bases align to TRBD1. The CDR3 loop spans 16 amino acids. V shed 1 base, J shed 2 bases, and the junction held 9 bases outside the gene matches. Per the germline V gene, CDR1 is GTSNPN and CDR2 is SVGIG (reference sequence). CDR3 sequence reads: CAWSGHADRAQETQYF. In DNA form, the CDR3 reads TGTGCCTGGAGTGGCCACGCGGACAGGGCTCAAGAGACCCAGTACTTC.

The chain has TRBV7-8 and TRBJ1-4; TRBD1 is a possible D gene (6 bases). Germline V gives CDR1 SGHVS, CDR2 FQNEAQ. CDR3 length: 21 amino acids. V dropped 4 bases and J dropped 3 bases, with 30 bases sitting between them. The chain's CDR3 is CASSSRGAGVGMEGANEKLFF. CDR3 bases: TGTGCCAGCAGCTCTAGGGGGGCAGGGGTCGGGATGGAAGGCGCTAATGAAAAACTGTTTTTT. The full variable domain, with the rest looked up from reference TRBV7-8 and TRBJ1-4, is GAGVSQSPRYKVAKRGQDVALRCDPISGHVSLFWYQQALGQGPEFLTYFQNEAQLDKSGLPSDRFFAERPEGSVSTLKIQRTQQEDSAVYLCASSSRGAGVGMEGANEKLFFGSGTQLSVL.

This sequence joins TRBV28 and TRBJ2-7, with D perhaps matching TRBD2 (5 bases). Looked up from germline, CDR1 is MDHEN and CDR2 is SYDVKM. V was clipped by 7 bases and J by 0 bases, with 13 bases between them. This CDR3 is built from 14 residues. This CDR3 is CASTGIGSSYEQYF. DNA for the CDR3: TGTGCCAGCACGGGGATTGGGAGCTCCTACGAGCAGTACTTC. Supplemented by reference TRBV28 and TRBJ2-7, the full variable domain reads DVKVTQSSRYLVKRTGEKVFLECVQDMDHENMFWYRQDPGLGLRLIYFSYDVKMKEKGDIPEGYSVSREKKERFSLILESASTNQTSMYLCASTGIGSSYEQYFGPGTRLTVT.

The rearrangement joins TRBV27 to TRBJ1-1; TRBD1 agrees at 7 bases. V was clipped by 2 bases and J by 4 bases; unmatched bases: 4. This CDR3 contains 14 residues. Germline CDR1 reads MNHEY; CDR2 reads SMNVEV (reference sequence). CDR3 sequence: CASSLGRGATEAFF. CDR3 nucleotides: TGTGCCAGCAGTTTAGGCAGGGGGGCCACTGAAGCTTTCTTT.

This clone has a single count. The CDR3 loop is CASIQGGGRDNEQFF. In DNA form, the CDR3 reads TGTGCCAGCATCCAAGGGGGAGGTAGGGACAATGAGCAGTTCTTC. The V call is TRBV2, the J call TRBJ2-1, with D perhaps assigned TRBD1 or TRBD2 (6 bases each). The CDR3 is 15 amino acids. V was pared by 7 bases and J by 5 bases, with 18 bases between. Germline V CDR1 and CDR2: SNHLY, FYNNEI.

V is TRBV9 and J is TRBJ2-3; 8 positions agree with TRBD1. V was clipped by 4 bases and J by 4 bases; unmatched bases: 5. This CDR3 is built from 14 residues. Germline V gene lookup returns CDR1 SGDLS and CDR2 YYNGEE. The CDR3 here is CASSPGQGADTQYF. As DNA, the CDR3 is TGTGCCAGCAGCCCAGGACAGGGAGCAGATACGCAGTATTTT.

The CDR3 loop is CASSSLDRQETQYF. The DNA of the CDR3 is TGTGCCAGCAGCTCCCTGGACAGGCAAGAGACCCAGTACTTC. V gene TRBV5-5 combines with J gene TRBJ2-5; TRBD1 matches 7 bases. Looked up from germline, CDR1 is SGHKS and CDR2 is YYEKEE (reference sequence). J gave up 2 bases and V 3 bases, and 4 bases lay outside the gene matches. The CDR3 has 14 residues.

This clone has only one observation. V and J are TRBV11-2 and TRBJ2-5; D is undetermined. Germline V CDR1 and CDR2: SGHAT, FQNNGV. CDR3 length: 12 residues. Trimming removed 0 bases from V and 5 bases from J, with 4 bases in between. The CDR3, as DNA: TGTGCCAGCAGCTTAGAGTGGGAGACCCAGTACTTC. Translation gives CASSLEWETQYF.

J is TRBJ1-3 and V is TRBV30, with D possibly matching TRBD1 (5 bases). The germline V and J ends were trimmed by 2 bases and 4 bases, with 9 bases remaining between them. The CDR3 covers 13 residues. Looked up from germline, CDR1 is GTSNPN and CDR2 is SVGIG (reference sequence). The CDR3 DNA sequence: TGTGCCTGGAGTAGGGGAGTCGGAAACACCATATATTTT. Its translation: CAWSRGVGNTIYF.

The table lists this clone with a count of one. This sequence joins TRBV10-3 and TRBJ2-7; TRBD1 matches at 10 bases. The length of the CDR3 is 15 residues. Trimming removed 5 bases from V and 3 bases from J; junction bases left unmatched: 7. In germline, CDR1 is ENHRY, CDR2 SYGVKD. CDR3 residues: CAISMDRGAFYEQYF. The CDR3 nucleotides are TGTGCCATCAGTATGGACAGGGGGGCGTTCTACGAGCAGTACTTC.

The chain has TRBV6-1 and TRBJ2-1; D assignment may be TRBD1 or TRBD2 (6 bases each). Germline lookup yields CDR1 MNHNS and CDR2 SASEGT. The CDR3 consists of 17 residues. V was clipped by 3 bases and J by 0 bases, with 15 bases between them. The CDR3 is CASSELWGAGSYNEQFF. CDR3 DNA: TGTGCCAGCAGTGAGCTCTGGGGGGCTGGCTCCTACAATGAGCAGTTCTTC.

The V and J genes are TRBV7-9 and TRBJ2-1, with 10 bases identical to TRBD1. Germline CDR1 and CDR2: SEHNR and FQNEAQ (reference sequence). Trimming cost V 2 bases and J 6 bases; bases outside gene matches: 7. The CDR3 is 16 amino acids. CDR3 coding DNA: TGTGCCAGCAGCTTACTTCTCGGACAGGGGGGCAATGAGCAGTTCTTC. Protein product: CASSLLLGQGGNEQFF.

The V and J genes are TRBV7-2 and TRBJ2-5; 9 positions match TRBD2. This CDR3 comprises 16 residues. V lost 5 bases, J lost 5 bases, and 12 bases stayed unmatched. CDR1 is SGHTA, CDR2 FQGNSA, per germline. CDR3 loop: CASSPRRSGRLETQYF. Written as DNA, the CDR3 is TGTGCCAGCAGCCCCCGGCGGAGCGGGAGGTTGGAGACCCAGTACTTC.

The chain carries TRBV18 and TRBJ1-2; the match to TRBD1 covers 7 bases. The CDR3 runs to 15 residues. Germline V gives CDR1 KGHSH, CDR2 LQKENI. Trimming at V came to 6 bases and at J to 3 bases, leaving 10 bases not matched to a gene. Here the CDR3 reads CASSEYRGSHYGYTF. CDR3 DNA sequence: TGTGCCAGCTCCGAATACAGGGGAAGTCACTATGGCTACACCTTC. The whole variable domain, filled in from reference TRBV18 and TRBJ1-2, reads NAGVMQNPRHLVRRRGQEARLRCSPMKGHSHVYWYRQLPEEGLKFMVYLQKENIIDESGMPKERFSAEFPKEGPSILRIQQVVRGDSAAYFCASSEYRGSHYGYTFGSGTRLTVV.

In its sample, this clone was seen once. This rearrangement joins TRBV21-1 to TRBJ2-7; TRBD2, the table's D call, was not compared with the DNA. TRBV21-1 is described as a pseudogene. This CDR3 has 13 amino acids. CDR3 protein: CASSKRSYDEQYF. In nucleotides, the CDR3 is TGTGCCAGCAGCAAACGATCCTACGACGAGCAGTACTTC.